Listed here are 12 T cell receptor beta chains from one sample, sequenced in a study of blood T cell repertoires in COVID-19. Profiled with immunoSEQ multiplex PCR; TCRdb holds only in-frame clones, not every one. Among approximately 400,000 clones listed, about 88% were seen once. Source material: PBMCs or T cells enriched from blood (not recorded which). The receptors shown here come from a woman between 18 and 30 years old who had recovered from COVID-19.

The rearrangement joins TRBV12-3 or TRBV12-4 to TRBJ1-4; D remains ambiguous. The CDR3 is 13 residues long. The ends were cut back, 5 bases at V and 7 bases at J, with 11 bases in the middle. The CDR3 DNA sequence: TGTGCCAGCAGTCATCCTACCGGTGAAAAACTGTTTTTT. Encoded protein: CASSHPTGEKLFF.

The rearrangement uses TRBV9 and TRBJ1-5; TRBD1 matches at 9 bases. Germline CDR1 is SGDLS and CDR2 is YYNGEE. The CDR3 is 14 amino acids. Unmatched junction bases numbered 5, after V lost 3 bases and J lost 7 bases. In DNA form, the CDR3 reads TGTGCCAGCAGCGCCTCGGGACAGGGCCAGCCCCAGCATTTT. Translated: CASSASGQGQPQHF.

The chain recombines TRBV6-5 with TRBJ1-1; 8 bases line up with TRBD1. The CDR3 sequence is 16 residues long. V shed 6 bases, J shed 3 bases, and the junction held 12 bases outside the gene matches. Per the germline V gene, CDR1 is MNHEY and CDR2 is SVGAGI. CDR3 DNA: TGTGCCAGCAGATACCTACTGACAGGGGCGGACACTGAAGCTTTCTTT. Protein product: CASRYLLTGADTEAFF.

Note on this clone: The CDR3 does not end in the conserved phenylalanine or tryptophan, so this is likely a read error. The limits of the CDR3 on the DNA are not certain, so only TCRdb's listed CDR3 is given. V and J are TRBV12-1 and TRBJ2-3; TRBD1 is taken as the D call from the table, unchecked against the DNA. TRBV12-1 is a pseudogene segment. The length of the CDR3 is 11 amino acids, counting both ends. The CDR3 spells CASSCHSPPES.

The chain uses TRBV7-2 and TRBJ1-3; unclear D gene. V lost 2 bases, J lost 0 bases, and 11 bases lay in between. The germline V gene encodes CDR1 SGHTA and CDR2 FQGNSA. The CDR3 is made up of 16 amino acids. In nucleotides, the CDR3 is TGTGCCAGCAGCTTAATACAGCAGTACTCTGGAAACACCATATATTTT. Residues: CASSLIQQYSGNTIYF. Based on the CDR3 plus reference TRBV7-2 and TRBJ1-3, the full variable domain is GAGVSQSPSNKVTEKGKDVELRCDPISGHTALYWYRQSLGQGLEFLIYFQGNSAPDKSGLPSDRFSAERTGGSVSTLTIQRTQQEDSAVYLCASSLIQQYSGNTIYFGEGSWLTVV.

The V gene is TRBV27, the J gene TRBJ2-7; D is ambiguous. V lost 4 bases and J 0 bases, leaving 7 bases between the germline ends. This CDR3 spans 13 amino acids. Germline CDR1 is MNHEY and CDR2 is SMNVEV (reference sequence). The CDR3 sequence: CASSSLASYEQYF. DNA for the CDR3: TGTGCCAGCAGTTCCCTGGCCTCCTACGAGCAGTACTTC.

V and J are TRBV7-9 and TRBJ1-3; 7 bases line up with TRBD1. Germline V lookup: CDR1 SEHNR, CDR2 FQNEAQ (reference sequence). The junction had 7 bases not matched to a gene; V was cut back by 4 bases and J by 7 bases. This CDR3 contains 14 residues. In DNA, the CDR3 is TGTGCCAGCAGCTCATCGACAGGGCAGAACACCATATATTTT. This codes for CASSSSTGQNTIYF.

About this clone itself: The junction shows a germline mismatch at one end, possibly a read error. The same CDR3 can be traced to other DNA sequences in this sample. The J gene is TRBJ2-7, the V gene TRBV4-3, with D perhaps given as TRBD1 or TRBD2 (6 bases each). Germline-derived CDR1 and CDR2 are LGHNA and YSLEER. The CDR3 covers 15 residues. CDR3 bases: TGCGCCAGTAGCCAAGGAGGGGGTCGTGGGAATCAGCAGTACTTC. Protein: CASSQGGGRGNQQYF.

The rearrangement joins TRBV4-2 to TRBJ1-2; the D is unclear. The CDR3 is 13 amino acids. Trimming took off 1 base at V and 3 bases at J, with 6 bases between the two ends. CDR1 and CDR2 (germline): LGHNA, YNFKEQ. The DNA for the CDR3 is TGTGCCAGCAGCCAAGTAGTGGACTATGGCTACACCTTC. It codes for CASSQVVDYGYTF.

V usage is TRBV20-1 and J usage is TRBJ2-3, with TRBD1 matching 9 bases. The junction had 11 bases not matched to a gene; V was cut back by 3 bases and J by 1 base. This CDR3 has 17 residues. Germline V gives CDR1 DFQATT, CDR2 SNEGSKA (reference sequence). The CDR3 DNA reads TGCAGTGCTAGTTTGGGGACAGGGCTAGGGGGCACAGATACGCAGTATTTT. This sequence encodes CSASLGTGLGGTDTQYF.

The V and J genes are TRBV7-9 and TRBJ1-2; 9 nucleotides match TRBD1. Germline V gene data show CDR1 as SEHNR and CDR2 as FQNEAQ (reference sequence). This CDR3 spans 14 amino acids. V lost 5 bases to trimming and J lost 6 bases; unmatched junction nucleotides: 7. The CDR3 here is CASSPGTGSNGYTF. DNA for the CDR3: TGTGCCAGCAGCCCTGGGACAGGGAGTAATGGCTACACCTTC.

The genes are TRBV7-3 and TRBJ2-1, with a weak D call TRBD1 (6 bases). Germline V CDR1 and CDR2: SGHTA, FQGTGA. There are 14 residues in the CDR3. V was trimmed by 3 bases and J by 5 bases, leaving 11 bases between them. CDR3 region: CASSLNRVDNEQFF. In DNA, the CDR3 is TGTGCCAGCAGCTTGAACAGGGTGGACAATGAGCAGTTCTTC.